This passage covers 28 T cell receptor beta chains from one sample sequenced in a study of T cells and Merkel cell carcinoma outcomes. Profiled with immunoSEQ multiplex PCR; TCRdb holds only in-frame clones, not every one. The sample carries approximately 320 clones, approximately 94% recorded once. Sequencing input: tumor tissue from Merkel cell carcinoma. Receptors originate from a human donor with Merkel cell carcinoma.

This clone appeared a single time. The gene calls are TRBV5-4 and TRBJ2-7; TRBD2 matches at 10 bases. Looked up from germline, CDR1 is SGHNT and CDR2 is YYREEE (reference sequence). V shed 4 bases and J 5 bases; nucleotides not matched to a gene: 6. This CDR3 spans 14 amino acids. CDR3 nucleotides: TGTGCCAGCAGCAGAGCGGGGGGGCCTGACGAGCAGTACTTC. This encodes CASSRAGGPDEQYF. The full variable domain, its missing parts supplied by reference TRBV5-4 and TRBJ2-7, is ETGVTQSPTHLIKTRGQQVTLRCSSQSGHNTVSWYQQALGQGPQFIFQYYREEENGRGNFPPRFSGLQFPNYSSELNVNALELDDSALYLCASSRAGGPDEQYFGPGTRLTVT.

This clone was counted a single time. V and J are TRBV6-1 and TRBJ2-3; no reliable D call. Germline lookup yields CDR1 MNHNS and CDR2 SASEGT. V lost 3 bases and J lost 5, with 3 bases in between. The CDR3 length is 11 residues. CDR3 bases: TGTGCCAGCAGTGATCAAGATACGCAGTATTTT. Translating it yields CASSDQDTQYF.

This clone was picked up a small number of times. The chain has TRBV28 and TRBJ1-1; TRBD1 matches 7 bases. The CDR3 runs 13 residues. J lost 5 bases, V lost 8 bases, and 8 bases had no gene match. Germline V CDR1 and CDR2: MDHEN, SYDVKM. The CDR3 bases are TGTGCCAGCGGAGCAGGGGGAGGGACTGAAGCTTTCTTT. Translating it yields CASGAGGGTEAFF.

Notes on this clone: Other DNA sequences in the same sample also yield this CDR3. The rearrangement uses TRBV7-9 and TRBJ1-1, with a possible D match to TRBD1 (6 bases). The CDR3 runs 16 residues. V was cut by 1 base and J by 2 bases, with 14 bases left in between. Germline loops: CDR1 SEHNR, CDR2 FQNEAQ (reference sequence). This CDR3 is CASSLGLDRPNTEAFF. CDR3 sequence (DNA): TGTGCCAGCAGCTTAGGACTCGACAGGCCTAACACTGAAGCTTTCTTT.

This clone was detected once. The rearrangement joins TRBV18 to TRBJ2-4, with 9 bases aligning to TRBD2. There are 16 residues in the CDR3. The ends lost 1 base at V and 4 bases at J; junction bases unmatched: 5. In germline, CDR1 is KGHSH, CDR2 LQKENI. CDR3 amino acids: CASSPLPSGTKNIQYF. The CDR3 coding sequence is TGTGCCAGCTCACCACTCCCTAGCGGGACAAAAAACATTCAGTACTTC.

The chain employs TRBV6-1 and TRBJ1-2, with a weak D call TRBD1 (5 bases). In germline, CDR1 is MNHNS, CDR2 SASEGT. The CDR3 loop spans 13 amino acids. V dropped 6 bases and J dropped 4 bases, with 12 bases sitting between them. CDR3 sequence: CASSETVGYGYTF. As DNA, the CDR3 is TGTGCCAGCAGCGAGACAGTTGGCTATGGCTACACCTTC.

V usage is TRBV7-8 and J usage is TRBJ2-7; D gene ambiguous. Trimming left V 5 bases short and J 0 bases short, with 5 bases between. Per the germline V gene, CDR1 is SGHVS and CDR2 is FQNEAQ. This CDR3 contains 12 residues. CDR3 DNA: TGTGCCAGCAGCCCGAGCTCCTACGAGCAGTACTTC. This translates into CASSPSSYEQYF.

The chain links TRBV7-2 to TRBJ1-1; 8 bases fit TRBD1. From germline, CDR1 is SGHTA and CDR2 FQGNSA. J was trimmed by 5 bases and V by 6 bases; bases with no gene match: 11. The CDR3 length is 15 residues. Here the CDR3 reads CASSLTQGALTEAFF. The CDR3 region has the DNA TGTGCCAGCAGTTTAACCCAGGGGGCGCTTACTGAAGCTTTCTTT.

This rearrangement joins TRBV7-9 to TRBJ2-7, with 7 nucleotides matching TRBD1. V lost 3 bases, J lost 3 bases, and 2 bases stayed unmatched. Per germline, CDR1 SEHNR and CDR2 FQNEAQ (reference sequence). The CDR3 spans 13 residues. CDR3 amino acids: CASSLTGNYEQYF. The CDR3 region has the DNA TGTGCCAGCAGCTTGACAGGGAACTACGAGCAGTACTTC. Full variable domain (remainder filled in from reference TRBV7-9 and TRBJ2-7): DTGVSQNPRHKITKRGQNVTFRCDPISEHNRLYWYRQTLGQGPEFLTYFQNEAQLEKSRLLSDRFSAERPKGSFSTLEIQRTEQGDSAMYLCASSLTGNYEQYFGPGTRLTVT.

The V gene is TRBV6-6, the J gene TRBJ2-5; D is perhaps TRBD1 (6 bases). Germline values: CDR1 MNHNY, CDR2 SVGAGI (reference sequence). The V end lost 6 bases, the J end lost 2 bases, and 10 bases lay between the germline ends. This CDR3 is built from 13 residues. CDR3 in amino acids: CASRLGQQETQYF. In DNA form, the CDR3 reads TGTGCCAGCAGACTGGGACAACAAGAGACCCAGTACTTC.

This clone was seen a few times. This sample includes further DNA sequences coding for the same CDR3. The chain has TRBV4-1 and TRBJ2-3, with 9 bases identical to TRBD1. J gave up 7 bases and V 4 bases, and 9 bases lay outside the gene matches. Germline V CDR1 and CDR2: MGHRA, YSYEKL. The CDR3 length is 15 residues. Here the CDR3 reads CASSPRDREGNTQYF. CDR3 nucleotide sequence: TGCGCCAGCAGCCCCCGGGACAGGGAAGGGAATACGCAGTATTTT.

In this sample, this clone turned up once. The V call is TRBV18, the J call TRBJ2-6; D call uncertain. Trimming removed 5 bases at V and 5 bases at J, with 16 bases between. The CDR3 has 16 amino acids. CDR1 is KGHSH, CDR2 LQKENI, per germline. The CDR3 sequence is CASSKERQSRANVLTF. The CDR3 DNA follows: TGTGCCAGCTCAAAAGAACGACAAAGTCGGGCCAACGTCCTGACTTTC.

The rearrangement links TRBV4-3 to TRBJ1-3; D unclear. The CDR3 runs to 16 residues. Germline values: CDR1 LGHNA, CDR2 YSLEER. V lost 5 bases, J lost 1 base, and 15 bases lay in between. As DNA, the CDR3 is TGCGCCAGCAGCTTGACCCACGCGACTTCTGGAAACACCATATATTTT. Amino acid sequence: CASSLTHATSGNTIYF.

This clone has only one observation. The V call is TRBV5-1, the J call TRBJ2-7; D is perhaps TRBD1 or TRBD2 (6 bases each). Germline V CDR1 and CDR2: SGHRS, YFSETQ. CDR3 size: 14 residues. V lost 3 bases and J lost 6, with 16 bases in between. The CDR3 bases are TGCGCCAGCAGCTCGGGGGCCGCGGTTGGCGAGCAGTACTTC. This codes for CASSSGAAVGEQYF.

Regarding this clone: One junction end disagrees with the germline gene, perhaps due to a read error. The chain recombines TRBV11-2 with TRBJ2-7, with 11 bases identical to TRBD1. This CDR3 has 14 residues. CDR1 is SGHAT and CDR2 is FQNNGV in the germline V gene. The CDR3 region is CASSSGTGGYEQYF. The CDR3 DNA reads TGTGCCAGCAGCTCCGGGACAGGGGGTTACGAGCAATACTTC.

The gene calls are TRBV9 and TRBJ1-1; D uncertain. Germline-derived CDR1 and CDR2 are SGDLS and YYNGEE. This CDR3 spans 16 amino acids. Trimming pared 4 bases from V and 2 bases from J, leaving 18 bases between. CDR3 DNA sequence: TGTGCCAGCAGCCCTCGGATGGTGACACCTAACACTGAAGCTTTCTTT. Protein product: CASSPRMVTPNTEAFF.

This chain uses TRBV7-3 with TRBJ1-1; D possibly corresponds to TRBD1 (6 bases). Germline CDR1 is SGHTA and CDR2 is FQGTGA. The CDR3 runs 14 residues. Trimming cost V 5 bases and J 6 bases, with 16 bases left between them. The CDR3, as DNA: TGTGCCAGCAGCCTAAAAAGCAGGGGCGCTGAAGCTTTCTTT. Protein sequence: CASSLKSRGAEAFF. The whole variable domain, filled in from reference TRBV7-3 and TRBJ1-1, reads GAGVSQTPSNKVTEKGKYVELRCDPISGHTALYWYRQSLGQGPEFLIYFQGTGAADDSGLPNDRFFAVRPEGSVSTLKIQRTERGDSAVYLCASSLKSRGAEAFFGQGTRLTVV.

In its sample, this clone was seen once. V usage is TRBV30 and J usage is TRBJ1-1; no clear D gene. The CDR3 loop spans 13 amino acids. V dropped 7 bases and J dropped 1 base, with 13 bases sitting between them. Germline V gene data show CDR1 as GTSNPN and CDR2 as SVGIG (reference sequence). The CDR3 DNA sequence: TGTGCCTTACAGCCCTTCGAGAACACTGAAGCTTTCTTT. It is translated as CALQPFENTEAFF.

The chain employs TRBV27 and TRBJ1-2; D is possibly TRBD1 (5 bases). There are 12 residues in the CDR3. Germline V gives CDR1 MNHEY, CDR2 SMNVEV (reference sequence). The V end lost 2 bases, the J end lost 6 bases, and 7 bases lay between the germline ends. CDR3 DNA sequence: TGTGCCAGCAGTTTAACAGGAGATGGCTACACCTTC. This gives the protein CASSLTGDGYTF.

DNA for the CDR3: TGTGCCAGCAGGGTGGGGATGTCCTACGAGCAGTACTTC. This codes for CASRVGMSYEQYF. V and J are TRBV28 and TRBJ2-7; D gene ambiguous. Germline loops: CDR1 MDHEN, CDR2 SYDVKM. The CDR3 extends over 13 amino acids. The ends were cut back, 6 bases at V and 1 base at J, with 10 bases in the middle.

The J gene is TRBJ1-5, the V gene TRBV5-6; D gene unclear. The V end lost 0 bases, the J end lost 6 bases, and 7 bases lay between the germline ends. This CDR3 has 13 amino acids. Germline assignment: CDR1 SGHDT and CDR2 YYEEEE. The CDR3 loop is CASSLGAGQPQHF. CDR3 coding DNA: TGTGCCAGCAGCTTGGGGGCCGGTCAGCCCCAGCATTTT.

The chain uses TRBV2 and TRBJ2-1, with unresolved D. V lost 0 bases to trimming and J lost 4 bases, with 7 bases between them. The CDR3 contains 14 residues. Germline CDR1 is SNHLY and CDR2 is FYNNEI. The CDR3 DNA reads as TGTGCCAGCAGTGAAGCGGCATTGTACAATGAGCAGTTCTTC. This codes for CASSEAALYNEQFF.

J is TRBJ1-2 and V is TRBV9, with 8 bases lining up with TRBD1. V lost 3 bases, J lost 4 bases, and 8 bases stayed unmatched. The CDR3 contains 15 residues. Germline-derived CDR1 and CDR2 are SGDLS and YYNGEE. CDR3 in amino acids: CASSGGQVQGYGYTF. CDR3 bases: TGTGCCAGCAGCGGGGGACAGGTTCAGGGCTATGGCTACACCTTC.

This chain uses TRBV6-1 with TRBJ2-2; D is perhaps TRBD1 (6 bases). The CDR3 contains 14 residues. Germline loops: CDR1 MNHNS, CDR2 SASEGT. V was trimmed by 4 bases and J by 3 bases, leaving 9 bases between them. CDR3: CASSAGTHTGELFF. The CDR3 nucleotides are TGTGCCAGCAGTGCCGGGACACACACCGGGGAGCTGTTTTTT.

The V call is TRBV2, the J call TRBJ1-2, with 8 bases lining up with TRBD1. The length of the CDR3 is 13 residues. Germline V gene sequence: CDR1 SNHLY, CDR2 FYNNEI. Trimming cost V 5 bases and J 6 bases; bases outside gene matches: 5. The CDR3 DNA reads as TGTGCCAGCAGTCCAGGGACAGGTGATGGCTACACCTTC. This encodes CASSPGTGDGYTF.

This chain connects TRBV5-5 to TRBJ2-7; D is unclear. Per the germline V gene, CDR1 is SGHKS and CDR2 is YYEKEE (reference sequence). This CDR3 is built from 13 residues. Trimming cost V 2 bases and J 0 bases, with 6 bases left between them. CDR3 bases: TGTGCCAGCAGCTTAGAGTACTCCTACGAGCAGTACTTC. Translating it yields CASSLEYSYEQYF.

V usage is TRBV7-2 and J usage is TRBJ2-1; 9 bases line up with TRBD2. V was clipped by 6 bases and J by 5 bases; unmatched bases: 14. The germline gives CDR1 SGHTA, CDR2 FQGNSA. This CDR3 contains 17 residues. In DNA, the CDR3 is TGTGCCAGCAGTAGAGATAGGGGGACTAGCAGCCACAATGAGCAGTTCTTC. Residues: CASSRDRGTSSHNEQFF.

This rearrangement joins TRBV18 to TRBJ2-7; D is perhaps TRBD2 (5 bases). This CDR3 contains 13 residues. Germline V gene data show CDR1 as KGHSH and CDR2 as LQKENI. Trimming stripped 5 bases from V and 3 bases from J, with 11 bases between. CDR3 nucleotide sequence: TGTGCCAGCTCAGAAGAGGGCGGCTACGAGCAGTACTTC. This codes for CASSEEGGYEQYF.